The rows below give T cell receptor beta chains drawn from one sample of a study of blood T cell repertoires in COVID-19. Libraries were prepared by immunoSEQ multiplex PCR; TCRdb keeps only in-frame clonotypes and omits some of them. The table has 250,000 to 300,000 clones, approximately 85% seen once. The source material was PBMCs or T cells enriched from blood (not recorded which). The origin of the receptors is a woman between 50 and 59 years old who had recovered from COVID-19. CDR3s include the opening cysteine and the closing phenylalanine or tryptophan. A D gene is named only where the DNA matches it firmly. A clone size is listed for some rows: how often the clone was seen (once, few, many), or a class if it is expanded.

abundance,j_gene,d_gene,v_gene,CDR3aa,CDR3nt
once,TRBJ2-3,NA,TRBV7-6,CASSLYGILTDTQYF,TGTGCCAGCAGCTTATACGGGATACTCACAGATACGCAGTATTTT
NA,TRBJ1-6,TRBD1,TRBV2,CASSERQGDRSPLHF,TGTGCCAGCAGTGAAAGACAGGGAGATCGTTCACCCCTCCACTTT
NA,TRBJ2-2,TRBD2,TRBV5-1,CASSLELAGGFTGELFF,TGCGCCAGCAGCTTGGAACTAGCGGGAGGATTTACCGGGGAGCTGTTTTTT
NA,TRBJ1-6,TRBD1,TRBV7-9,CASSLDAGGNSPLHF,TGTGCCAGCAGCTTAGACGCAGGGGGTAATTCACCCCTCCACTTT
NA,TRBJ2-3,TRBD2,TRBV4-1,CASSQGVAGGTDTQYF,TGCGCCAGCAGCCAAGGAGTAGCGGGAGGCACAGATACGCAGTATTTT
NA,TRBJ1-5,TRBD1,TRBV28,CASSSGQGPEPQHF,TGTGCCAGCAGTTCCGGACAGGGGCCCGAGCCCCAGCATTTT
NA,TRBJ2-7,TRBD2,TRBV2,CASSESTGGGYEQYF,TGTGCCAGCAGTGAGTCAACGGGAGGAGGATACGAGCAGTACTTC
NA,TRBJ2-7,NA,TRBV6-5,CASSYSRTASIYEQYF,TGTGCCAGCAGTTACTCCAGGACAGCGAGTATCTACGAGCAGTACTTC
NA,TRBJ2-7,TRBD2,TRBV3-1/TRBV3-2,CASSPGGRTSGRSEQYF,TGTGCCAGCAGCCCGGGGGGCCGCACTAGCGGGAGAAGCGAGCAGTACTTC
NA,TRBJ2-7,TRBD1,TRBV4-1,CASSQDRTGNNEQYF,TGCGCCAGCAGCCAGGATAGGACAGGGAACAACGAGCAGTACTTC
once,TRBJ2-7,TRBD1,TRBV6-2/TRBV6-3,CASSWGQPGSYEQYF,TGTGCCAGCAGTTGGGGACAGCCAGGCTCCTACGAGCAGTACTTC
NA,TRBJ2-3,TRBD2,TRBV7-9,CASSPRRASGRAGADTQYF,TGTGCCAGCAGCCCCCGGAGGGCTAGCGGGAGGGCCGGGGCAGATACGCAGTATTTT
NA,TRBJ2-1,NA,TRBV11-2,CASSKLRGRTTYYNEQFF,TGTGCCAGCAGCAAACTTCGGGGTCGGACTACCTACTACAATGAGCAGTTCTTC
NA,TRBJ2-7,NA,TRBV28,CASRHNPVGFLSYEQYF,TGTGCCAGCAGACACAACCCCGTGGGCTTTTTGTCCTACGAGCAGTACTTC
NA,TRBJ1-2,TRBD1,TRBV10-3,CAISAGTVNNYGYTF,TGTGCCATCAGCGCGGGGACAGTGAATAACTATGGCTACACCTTC
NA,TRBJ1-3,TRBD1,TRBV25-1,CASSPQGARGNTIYF,TGTGCCAGCAGTCCCCAGGGGGCGAGGGGAAACACCATATATTTT
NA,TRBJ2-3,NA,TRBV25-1,CASSEGQVPDTQYF,TGTGCCAGCAGTGAGGGCCAGGTTCCGGATACGCAGTATTTT
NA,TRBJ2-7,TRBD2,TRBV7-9,CASSSSTSGASYEQYF,TGTGCCAGCAGCTCCTCTACTAGCGGGGCGTCCTACGAGCAGTACTTC
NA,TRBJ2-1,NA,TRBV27,CASSLERVPYNEQFF,TGTGCCAGCAGTTTAGAGCGGGTCCCCTACAATGAGCAGTTCTTC
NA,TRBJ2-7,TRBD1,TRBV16,CASSYDRGHEQYF,TGTGCCAGCAGCTACGACAGGGGCCACGAGCAGTACTTC
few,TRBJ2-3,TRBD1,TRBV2,CASSSTGAFTDTQYF,TGTGCCAGCAGTTCGACAGGGGCCTTCACAGATACGCAGTATTTT
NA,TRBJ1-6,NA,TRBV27,CASTPGREGSPLHF,TGTGCCAGCACCCCGGGCAGGGAAGGTTCACCCCTCCACTTT
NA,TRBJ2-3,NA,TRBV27,CASSLHGSTDTQYF,TGTGCCAGCAGTTTGCACGGGAGCACAGATACGCAGTATTTT
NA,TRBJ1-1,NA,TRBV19,CASSSIQGPEAFF,TGTGCCAGTAGTTCGATACAGGGCCCTGAAGCTTTCTTT
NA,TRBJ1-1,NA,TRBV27,CASSGGGNTEAFF,TGTGCCAGCTCCGGGGGGGGGAACACTGAAGCTTTCTTT
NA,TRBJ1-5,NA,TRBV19,CASSIDLGRDYSNQPQHF,TGTGCCAGTAGTATAGATTTGGGCAGGGACTATAGCAATCAGCCCCAGCATTTT
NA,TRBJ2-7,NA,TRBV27,CASSSNPRGSEQYF,TGTGCCAGCAGTTCGAATCCCAGGGGCTCCGAGCAGTACTTC
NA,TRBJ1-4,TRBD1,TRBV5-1,CASKTGTGAEKLFF,TGCGCCAGCAAAACCGGGACAGGGGCTGAAAAACTGTTTTTT
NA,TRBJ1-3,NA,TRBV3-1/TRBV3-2,CASSQVGNTIYF,TGTGCCAGCAGCCAAGTTGGCAACACCATATATTTT
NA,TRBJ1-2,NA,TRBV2,CASSEQGSSYGYTF,TGTGCCAGCAGTGAACAGGGTTCCAGCTATGGCTACACCTTC
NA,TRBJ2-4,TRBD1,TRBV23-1,CASSQSGTGIRAKNIQYF,TGCGCCAGCAGTCAATCGGGGACAGGGATCCGGGCCAAAAACATTCAGTACTTC
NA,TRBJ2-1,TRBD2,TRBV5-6,CASSLRTSLYNEQFF,TGTGCCAGCAGCCTAAGGACTAGCCTCTACAATGAGCAGTTCTTC
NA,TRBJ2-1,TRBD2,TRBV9,CASSGQGLAGGDEQFF,TGTGCCAGCAGCGGTCAGGGACTAGCGGGAGGAGATGAGCAGTTCTTC
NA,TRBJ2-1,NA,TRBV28,CASSSGVYNEQFF,TGTGCCAGCAGCTCAGGGGTATACAATGAGCAGTTCTTC
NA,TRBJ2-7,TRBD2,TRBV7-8,CASRSLAGGVGEQYF,TGTGCCAGCAGGTCCCTAGCGGGAGGAGTGGGCGAGCAGTACTTC
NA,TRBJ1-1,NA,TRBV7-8,CASSRINTEAFF,TGTGCCAGCAGCCGTATCAACACTGAAGCTTTCTTT
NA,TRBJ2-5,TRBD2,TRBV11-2,CASSLLGPSGSRQETQYF,TGTGCCAGCAGCTTACTCGGGCCTAGCGGGAGTCGGCAAGAGACCCAGTACTTC
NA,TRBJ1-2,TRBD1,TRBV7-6,CASSLGSGGTGSGGYTF,TGTGCCAGCAGCTTAGGGTCCGGTGGGACAGGGAGTGGCGGCTACACCTTC
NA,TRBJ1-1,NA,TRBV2,CASSSFNTEAFF,TGTGCCAGCAGTTCGTTCAACACTGAAGCTTTCTTT
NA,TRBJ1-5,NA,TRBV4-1,CASSQGRMGLRPQHF,TGCGCCAGCAGCCAAGGCAGGATGGGTTTACGGCCCCAGCATTTT
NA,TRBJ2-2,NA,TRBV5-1,CASSPAANTGELFF,TGCGCCAGCAGCCCCGCGGCAAACACCGGGGAGCTGTTTTTT
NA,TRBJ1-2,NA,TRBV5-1,CASSFRQDPTYGYTF,TGCGCCAGCAGCTTCCGACAGGACCCAACCTATGGCTACACCTTC
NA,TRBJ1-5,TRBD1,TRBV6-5,CASRETGSRNQPQHF,TGTGCCAGCAGGGAGACAGGGAGTAGGAATCAGCCCCAGCATTTT
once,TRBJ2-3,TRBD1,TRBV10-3,CAISEGQGARDTQYF,TGTGCCATCAGTGAGGGGCAGGGGGCTCGGGATACGCAGTATTTT
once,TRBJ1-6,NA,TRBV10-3,CAISEVRTNSPLHF,TGTGCCATCAGTGAAGTCAGAACTAATTCACCCCTCCACTTT
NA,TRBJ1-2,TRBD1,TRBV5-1,CASSLDRVYGYTF,TGCGCCAGCAGTCTGGACAGGGTTTATGGCTACACCTTC
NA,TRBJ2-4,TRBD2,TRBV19,CASSIAGGLAKNIQYF,TGTGCCAGTAGTATCGCGGGAGGTCTTGCCAAAAACATTCAGTACTTC
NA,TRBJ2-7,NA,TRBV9,CASSALAYSYEQYF,TGTGCCAGCAGCGCTCTAGCGTACTCCTACGAGCAGTACTTC